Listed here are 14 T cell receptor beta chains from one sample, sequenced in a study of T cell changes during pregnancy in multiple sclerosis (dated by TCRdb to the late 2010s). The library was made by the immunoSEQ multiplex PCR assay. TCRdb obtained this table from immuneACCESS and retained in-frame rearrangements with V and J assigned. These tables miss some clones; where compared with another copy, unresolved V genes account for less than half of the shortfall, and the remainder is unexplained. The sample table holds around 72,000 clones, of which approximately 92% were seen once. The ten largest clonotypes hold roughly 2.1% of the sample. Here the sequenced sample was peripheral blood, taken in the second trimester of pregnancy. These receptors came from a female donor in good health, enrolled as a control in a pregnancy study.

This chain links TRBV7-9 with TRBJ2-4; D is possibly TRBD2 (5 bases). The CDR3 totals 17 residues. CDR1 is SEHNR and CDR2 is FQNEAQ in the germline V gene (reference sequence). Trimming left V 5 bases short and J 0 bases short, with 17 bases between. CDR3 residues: CASSTPTRRIAKNIQYF. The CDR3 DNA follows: TGTGCCAGCAGCACACCCACAAGGAGGATAGCCAAAAACATTCAGTACTTC.

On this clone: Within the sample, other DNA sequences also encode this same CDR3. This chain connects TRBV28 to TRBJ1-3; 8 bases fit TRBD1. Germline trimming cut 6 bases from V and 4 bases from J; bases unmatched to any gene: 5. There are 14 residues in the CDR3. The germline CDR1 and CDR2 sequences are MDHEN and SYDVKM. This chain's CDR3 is CASRPTGGGNTIYF. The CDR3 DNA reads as TGTGCCAGCAGGCCTACAGGGGGAGGAAACACCATATATTTT.

This CDR3 reads CASSPDRGRYYGYTF. In nucleotides, the CDR3 is TGTGCCAGCAGTCCCGACAGGGGGCGCTACTATGGCTACACCTTC. The chain has TRBV27 and TRBJ1-2, with TRBD1 identical over 10 bases. Germline CDR1 is MNHEY and CDR2 is SMNVEV (reference sequence). With 5 bases clipped from V and 3 bases from J, the junction kept 6 bases outside the gene matches. CDR3 length equals 15 residues.

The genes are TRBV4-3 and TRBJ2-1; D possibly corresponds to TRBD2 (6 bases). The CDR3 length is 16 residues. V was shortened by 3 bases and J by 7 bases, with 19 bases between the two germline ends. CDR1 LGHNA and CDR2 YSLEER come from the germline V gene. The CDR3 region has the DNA TGCGCCAGCAGCCAGAGCCCGGGGGTTACCGGGAATGAGCAGTTCTTC. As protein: CASSQSPGVTGNEQFF.

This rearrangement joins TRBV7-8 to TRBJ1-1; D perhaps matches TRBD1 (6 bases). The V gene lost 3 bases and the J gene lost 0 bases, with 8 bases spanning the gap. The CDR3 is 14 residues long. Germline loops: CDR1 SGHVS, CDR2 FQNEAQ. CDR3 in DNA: TGTGCCAGCAGCTTCGGACAGATGAACACTGAAGCTTTCTTT. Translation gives CASSFGQMNTEAFF.

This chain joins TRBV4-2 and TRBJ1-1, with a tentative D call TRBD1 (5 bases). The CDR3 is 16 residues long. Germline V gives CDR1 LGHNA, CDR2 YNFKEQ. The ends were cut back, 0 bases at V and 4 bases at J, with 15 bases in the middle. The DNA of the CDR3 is TGTGCCAGCAGCCAAGATTCACAAGGGGTTATCACTGAAGCTTTCTTT. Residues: CASSQDSQGVITEAFF.

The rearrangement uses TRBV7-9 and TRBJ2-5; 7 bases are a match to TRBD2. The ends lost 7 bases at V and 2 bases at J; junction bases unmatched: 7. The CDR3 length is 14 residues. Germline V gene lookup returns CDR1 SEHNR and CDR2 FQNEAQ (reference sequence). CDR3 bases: TGTGCCAGCACCTTGGGGGGGACTCAAGAGACCCAGTACTTC. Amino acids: CASTLGGTQETQYF.

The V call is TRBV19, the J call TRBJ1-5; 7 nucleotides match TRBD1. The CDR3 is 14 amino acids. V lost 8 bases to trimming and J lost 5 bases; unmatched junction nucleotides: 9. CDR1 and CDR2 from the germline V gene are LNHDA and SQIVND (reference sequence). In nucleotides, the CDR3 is TGTGCCAGTGGTGGGACAGAGATCTATCAGCCCCAGCATTTT. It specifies CASGGTEIYQPQHF.

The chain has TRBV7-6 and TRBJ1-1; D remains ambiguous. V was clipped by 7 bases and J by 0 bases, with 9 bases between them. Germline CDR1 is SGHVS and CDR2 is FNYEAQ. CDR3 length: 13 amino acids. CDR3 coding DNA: TGTGCCAGCACCCCGGGGATGAACACTGAAGCTTTCTTT. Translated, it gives CASTPGMNTEAFF.

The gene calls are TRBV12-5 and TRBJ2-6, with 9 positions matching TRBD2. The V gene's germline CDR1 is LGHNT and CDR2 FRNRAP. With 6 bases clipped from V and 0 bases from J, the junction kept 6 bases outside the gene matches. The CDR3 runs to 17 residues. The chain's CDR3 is CASGKLAGGSGANVLTF. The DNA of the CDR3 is TGTGCTAGTGGCAAACTAGCGGGTGGCTCTGGGGCCAACGTCCTGACTTTC.

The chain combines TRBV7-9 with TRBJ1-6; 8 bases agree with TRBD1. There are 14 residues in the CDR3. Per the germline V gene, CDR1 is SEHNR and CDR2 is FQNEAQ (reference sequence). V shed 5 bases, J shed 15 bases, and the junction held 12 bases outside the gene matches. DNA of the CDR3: TGTGCCAGCAGCCCTACGACAGGACAGGGCTACCTCCACTTT. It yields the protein CASSPTTGQGYLHF.

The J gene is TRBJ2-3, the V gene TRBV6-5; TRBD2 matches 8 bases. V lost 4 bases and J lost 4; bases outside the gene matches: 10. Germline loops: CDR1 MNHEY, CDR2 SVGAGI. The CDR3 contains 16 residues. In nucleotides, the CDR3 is TGTGCCAGCAGTTTAAACGGGGGGGGGAATTCAGATACGCAGTATTTT. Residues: CASSLNGGGNSDTQYF.

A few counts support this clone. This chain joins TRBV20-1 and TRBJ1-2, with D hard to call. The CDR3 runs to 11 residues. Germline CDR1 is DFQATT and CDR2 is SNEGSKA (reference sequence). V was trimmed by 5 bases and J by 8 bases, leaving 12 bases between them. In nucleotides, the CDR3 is TGCAGTGCTTCAGGAGGCCGGGGCTACACCTTC. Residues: CSASGGRGYTF.

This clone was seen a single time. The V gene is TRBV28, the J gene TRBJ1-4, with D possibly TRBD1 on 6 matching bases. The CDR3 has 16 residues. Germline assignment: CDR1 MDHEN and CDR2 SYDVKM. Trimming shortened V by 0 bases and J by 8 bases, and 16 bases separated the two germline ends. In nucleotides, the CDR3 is TGTGCCAGCAGTTTATGGGGGGGGACAACTGGCGAAAAACTGTTTTTT. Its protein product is CASSLWGGTTGEKLFF.